These T cell receptor beta chains were read from a single sample in a study of cytomegalovirus exposure and HLA in healthy donors. The data were produced by immunoSEQ multiplex PCR, yet TCRdb's version contains in-frame clones alone and is incomplete. Of 200,000 or so clones listed, about four fifths are singletons. Sequenced sample: PBMCs. All receptors derive from a woman aged 30 to 39 in good health and CMV-seropositive. Each CDR3 is given with its conserved first and last residue. The D gene is left open where the match is weak. Expanded clones are given a class, and other clones once, few, many or no size at all.

cdr3_nt: TGTGCCAGCAAAATCTACAGGTCCTACGAGCAGTACTTC
cdr3_aa: CASKIYRSYEQYF
v_call: TRBV6-5
clone_size: few
j_call: TRBJ2-7
d_call: NA

cdr3_nt: TGTGCCAGCAGCTTGATAGCGGGACGCACAGATACGCAGTATTTT
cdr3_aa: CASSLIAGRTDTQYF
v_call: TRBV5-4
clone_size: few
j_call: TRBJ2-3
d_call: TRBD2

cdr3_nt: TGTGCCAGCAGTAAGCTAGCGGCGGGGGGCACCGGGGAGCTGTTTTTT
cdr3_aa: CASSKLAAGGTGELFF
v_call: TRBV2
clone_size: once
j_call: TRBJ2-2
d_call: TRBD2

cdr3_nt: TGTGCCAGCAGCTTACTACCGGGGACTAGCACAGATACGCAGTATTTT
cdr3_aa: CASSLLPGTSTDTQYF
v_call: TRBV13
clone_size: few
j_call: TRBJ2-3
d_call: NA

cdr3_nt: TGTGCCAGTAGTAGGGCAGCGGAGGGGCCCCAGCATTTT
cdr3_aa: CASSRAAEGPQHF
v_call: TRBV19
clone_size: NA
j_call: TRBJ1-5
d_call: NA

cdr3_nt: TGTGCCAGCGGACTCAGGGGGCGAGAAGCTTTCTTT
cdr3_aa: CASGLRGREAFF
v_call: TRBV4-2
clone_size: NA
j_call: TRBJ1-1
d_call: TRBD1

cdr3_nt: TGTGCCAGCAGTCCCGGACTAGGGTTAGATACGCAGTATTTT
cdr3_aa: CASSPGLGLDTQYF
v_call: TRBV5-6
clone_size: NA
j_call: TRBJ2-3
d_call: TRBD2

cdr3_nt: TGCAGCGTTGGACTCTTTGACAGGCCTTCCTCTACGCAGTATTTT
cdr3_aa: CSVGLFDRPSSTQYF
v_call: TRBV29-1
clone_size: NA
j_call: TRBJ2-3
d_call: NA

cdr3_nt: TGTGCCAGCAGTACCGATGGGCCCGAAGCTTTCTTT
cdr3_aa: CASSTDGPEAFF
v_call: TRBV5-6
clone_size: NA
j_call: TRBJ1-1
d_call: NA

cdr3_nt: TGCGCCAGCAGCTTGAATATCGGCCAAGAGACCCAGTACTTC
cdr3_aa: CASSLNIGQETQYF
v_call: TRBV5-1
clone_size: NA
j_call: TRBJ2-5
d_call: NA

cdr3_nt: TGCGCCAGCAGTGTGCGATTGGATACGCAGTATTTT
cdr3_aa: CASSVRLDTQYF
v_call: TRBV10-2
clone_size: once
j_call: TRBJ2-3
d_call: NA

cdr3_nt: TGTGCCAGCGGATCCTCGGGGACTGAAGCTTTCTTT
cdr3_aa: CASGSSGTEAFF
v_call: TRBV6-5
clone_size: NA
j_call: TRBJ1-1
d_call: NA

cdr3_nt: TGCGCCAGCAGCTTGGAGCCTAGCAGCTCCGCAGATACGCAGTATTTT
cdr3_aa: CASSLEPSSSADTQYF
v_call: TRBV5-1
clone_size: NA
j_call: TRBJ2-3
d_call: NA

cdr3_nt: TGTGCCAGCAGCCCGGGACTAGCGTCGAACACCGGGGAGCTGTTTTTT
cdr3_aa: CASSPGLASNTGELFF
v_call: TRBV28
clone_size: NA
j_call: TRBJ2-2
d_call: TRBD2

cdr3_nt: TGCGCCAGCAGCTTGGAGTCAGGGTCCGGCTATGGCTACACCTTC
cdr3_aa: CASSLESGSGYGYTF
v_call: TRBV5-1
clone_size: few
j_call: TRBJ1-2
d_call: NA

cdr3_nt: TGCGCCAGCAGCTTGGCCTTACAGGGGGTCAGAAACACCATATATTTT
cdr3_aa: CASSLALQGVRNTIYF
v_call: TRBV5-1
clone_size: NA
j_call: TRBJ1-3
d_call: TRBD1

cdr3_nt: TGTGCCAGCAGCTTGAGGCTGGGACAGGGACTCTATGGCTACACCTTC
cdr3_aa: CASSLRLGQGLYGYTF
v_call: TRBV5-6
clone_size: NA
j_call: TRBJ1-2
d_call: TRBD1

cdr3_nt: TGTGCCAGCAGTTACCTCGAGGTGCCCCTGGAGCAGTACTTC
cdr3_aa: CASSYLEVPLEQYF
v_call: TRBV6-6
clone_size: NA
j_call: TRBJ2-5
d_call: NA

cdr3_nt: TGTGCCAGCAGCGAATCCACTCATGGCGGTGAAGCTTTCTTT
cdr3_aa: CASSESTHGGEAFF
v_call: TRBV9
clone_size: few
j_call: TRBJ1-1
d_call: NA

cdr3_nt: TGTGCCAGCAGCCAAGTGCGGCCAGAGTACAATGAGCAGTTCTTC
cdr3_aa: CASSQVRPEYNEQFF
v_call: TRBV14
clone_size: once
j_call: TRBJ2-1
d_call: NA

cdr3_nt: TGTGCCAGCAGTAAGACAGGGGATGGCTACACCTTC
cdr3_aa: CASSKTGDGYTF
v_call: TRBV6-6
clone_size: NA
j_call: TRBJ1-2
d_call: TRBD1

cdr3_nt: TGTGCCAGCAGTTGGAGGCTAGCGGCTTTCTTT
cdr3_aa: CASSWRLAAFF
v_call: TRBV28
clone_size: NA
j_call: TRBJ1-1
d_call: NA

cdr3_nt: TGTGCCAGCAGCGCCGGAGGGGAGCTACGGGAAAAACTGTTTTTT
cdr3_aa: CASSAGGELREKLFF
v_call: TRBV28
clone_size: NA
j_call: TRBJ1-4
d_call: NA

cdr3_nt: TGTGCCAGCAGATTGACAGGGGGTAGTACCAATCAGCCCCAGCATTTT
cdr3_aa: CASRLTGGSTNQPQHF
v_call: TRBV6-6
clone_size: NA
j_call: TRBJ1-5
d_call: TRBD1

cdr3_nt: TGCAGCGTAAGGCGGACTAATAACAATGAGCAGTTCTTC
cdr3_aa: CSVRRTNNNEQFF
v_call: TRBV29-1
clone_size: NA
j_call: TRBJ2-1
d_call: NA

cdr3_nt: TGTGCCAGCAGTCCGAGGACAGGGGTCTACAATGAGCAGTTCTTC
cdr3_aa: CASSPRTGVYNEQFF
v_call: TRBV27
clone_size: NA
j_call: TRBJ2-1
d_call: TRBD1

cdr3_nt: TGTGCCAGCAGCTTTCGACAGGCTCAAGAGACCCAGTACTTC
cdr3_aa: CASSFRQAQETQYF
v_call: TRBV13
clone_size: NA
j_call: TRBJ2-5
d_call: NA

cdr3_nt: TGCGCCAGCAGCTTGGTATCAACGACTAGGCCCTCTAACTATGGCTACACCTTC
cdr3_aa: CASSLVSTTRPSNYGYTF
v_call: TRBV5-1
clone_size: NA
j_call: TRBJ1-2
d_call: NA

cdr3_nt: TGCAGCGTTGAAGTCCCAGGGGCAGGGGAGCAGTACTTC
cdr3_aa: CSVEVPGAGEQYF
v_call: TRBV29-1
clone_size: NA
j_call: TRBJ2-7
d_call: NA

cdr3_nt: TGTGCCAGCAGCTTGCGGGAGGGGGTCGAGCAGTACTTC
cdr3_aa: CASSLREGVEQYF
v_call: TRBV5-4
clone_size: NA
j_call: TRBJ2-7
d_call: TRBD2

cdr3_nt: TGTGCCAGCAGCTTTGACAGGGGAAACACTGAAGCTTTCTTT
cdr3_aa: CASSFDRGNTEAFF
v_call: TRBV7-9
clone_size: NA
j_call: TRBJ1-1
d_call: TRBD1

cdr3_nt: TGTGCCAGCAGCTTAGTTGCAGGGGCGGCGTACGAGCAGTACTTC
cdr3_aa: CASSLVAGAAYEQYF
v_call: TRBV7-9
clone_size: NA
j_call: TRBJ2-7
d_call: NA

cdr3_nt: TGTGCCAGCAGTTACTCGATATACAGGGGCCCCTACGAGCAGTACTTC
cdr3_aa: CASSYSIYRGPYEQYF
v_call: TRBV6-5
clone_size: NA
j_call: TRBJ2-7
d_call: TRBD1

cdr3_nt: TGTGCCAGCAGCTCACCCGTGGGGCCAGGGGAATACAATGAGCAGTTCTTC
cdr3_aa: CASSSPVGPGEYNEQFF
v_call: TRBV9
clone_size: NA
j_call: TRBJ2-1
d_call: NA

cdr3_nt: TGTGCCAGCAGTTGGACTAGCGGGAGGGTAGATACGCAGTATTTT
cdr3_aa: CASSWTSGRVDTQYF
v_call: TRBV6-6
clone_size: NA
j_call: TRBJ2-3
d_call: TRBD2

cdr3_nt: TGCAGCGTTGTGTTCCCTATACGGGCCGGGGAGCTGTTTTTT
cdr3_aa: CSVVFPIRAGELFF
v_call: TRBV29-1
clone_size: NA
j_call: TRBJ2-2
d_call: NA

cdr3_nt: TGTGCCAGTAGTACCGGACAGCGAGAGACCCAGTACTTC
cdr3_aa: CASSTGQRETQYF
v_call: TRBV19
clone_size: NA
j_call: TRBJ2-5
d_call: NA

cdr3_nt: TGTGCCAGCAGCTCGGGGGGCAGATCACCCCTCCACTTT
cdr3_aa: CASSSGGRSPLHF
v_call: TRBV5-6
clone_size: few
j_call: TRBJ1-6
d_call: NA

cdr3_nt: TGCGCCAGCAGTGAAATATTGGGACATGGTGGAAACGAGCAGTACTTC
cdr3_aa: CASSEILGHGGNEQYF
v_call: TRBV10-1
clone_size: NA
j_call: TRBJ2-7
d_call: NA

cdr3_nt: TGTGCCAGCAGCTTGACAGGGGTGGACACTGAAGCTTTCTTT
cdr3_aa: CASSLTGVDTEAFF
v_call: TRBV5-4
clone_size: NA
j_call: TRBJ1-1
d_call: TRBD1

cdr3_nt: TGTGCCAGCAGCAGGGACAGGAGGTCTTATAGCAATCAGCCCCAGCATTTT
cdr3_aa: CASSRDRRSYSNQPQHF
v_call: TRBV5-6
clone_size: NA
j_call: TRBJ1-5
d_call: TRBD1

cdr3_nt: TGTGCCGCGGGGGACGGTGAAGCTTTCTTT
cdr3_aa: CAAGDGEAFF
v_call: TRBV10-3
clone_size: once
j_call: TRBJ1-1
d_call: NA

cdr3_nt: TGTGCCAGCAGCGCAGCAGGGAACACTGAAGCTTTCTTT
cdr3_aa: CASSAAGNTEAFF
v_call: TRBV11-3
clone_size: NA
j_call: TRBJ1-1
d_call: NA

cdr3_nt: TGTGCCAGTACCGGCGGAGGGCTATATGGTGGCTACACCTTC
cdr3_aa: CASTGGGLYGGYTF
v_call: TRBV19
clone_size: NA
j_call: TRBJ1-2
d_call: NA

cdr3_nt: TGTGCCAGCAGTTACTCGGGCGCACGGGAGCAGTACTTC
cdr3_aa: CASSYSGAREQYF
v_call: TRBV6-5
clone_size: NA
j_call: TRBJ2-7
d_call: NA

cdr3_nt: TGTGCCAGCAGCTATAGCGGGAGCTCCTACGAGCAGTACTTC
cdr3_aa: CASSYSGSSYEQYF
v_call: TRBV6-7
clone_size: NA
j_call: TRBJ2-7
d_call: TRBD2

cdr3_nt: TGTGCCAGCAGCTTACGGGCAAAGGACAACAATTATGGCTACACCTTC
cdr3_aa: CASSLRAKDNNYGYTF
v_call: TRBV7-2
clone_size: few
j_call: TRBJ1-2
d_call: NA

cdr3_nt: TGTGCCATCAGTGAGAGGCTAGCGGGGGATGAGACCCAGTACTTC
cdr3_aa: CAISERLAGDETQYF
v_call: TRBV10-3
clone_size: NA
j_call: TRBJ2-5
d_call: TRBD2

cdr3_nt: TGTGCCAGTAGTATTTCAGGAGGCGCTCTCTACGAGCAGTACTTC
cdr3_aa: CASSISGGALYEQYF
v_call: TRBV19
clone_size: NA
j_call: TRBJ2-7
d_call: NA

cdr3_nt: TGTTCCAGCAGCTCGCCACTAGCGGGGGCCTACGAGCAGTACTTC
cdr3_aa: CSSSSPLAGAYEQYF
v_call: TRBV7-9
clone_size: NA
j_call: TRBJ2-7
d_call: TRBD2

cdr3_nt: TGTGCCAGCCTGAGGTTGGGGGGGGAGACCCAGTACTTC
cdr3_aa: CASLRLGGETQYF
v_call: TRBV7-9
clone_size: few
j_call: TRBJ2-5
d_call: TRBD2

cdr3_nt: TGCGCCAGCAGCTCCCGGGGGAACACTGAAGCTTTCTTT
cdr3_aa: CASSSRGNTEAFF
v_call: TRBV4-1
clone_size: few
j_call: TRBJ1-1
d_call: NA

cdr3_nt: TGCGCCAGCAGCCAAGATGTAGAGTTTGGGGGGACCGGGGAGCTGTTTTTT
cdr3_aa: CASSQDVEFGGTGELFF
v_call: TRBV4-1
clone_size: NA
j_call: TRBJ2-2
d_call: NA

cdr3_nt: TGTGCCAGCAGCTTAGCGGGGGCGGGCTACACCTTC
cdr3_aa: CASSLAGAGYTF
v_call: TRBV7-2
clone_size: NA
j_call: TRBJ1-2
d_call: NA

cdr3_nt: TGCGCCAGCAGCCAACGAAGTCCCGTGACAGGGAGCTATGGCTACACCTTC
cdr3_aa: CASSQRSPVTGSYGYTF
v_call: TRBV4-1
clone_size: NA
j_call: TRBJ1-2
d_call: TRBD1

cdr3_nt: TGCGCCAGCAGCCGGGTGAGAGGCAGGGAACGGTCCTACGAGCAGTACTTC
cdr3_aa: CASSRVRGRERSYEQYF
v_call: TRBV5-1
clone_size: NA
j_call: TRBJ2-7
d_call: NA

cdr3_nt: TGTGCCAGCTGGGCGACAGGGAACCCCTACGAGCAGTACTTC
cdr3_aa: CASWATGNPYEQYF
v_call: TRBV7-9
clone_size: NA
j_call: TRBJ2-7
d_call: TRBD1